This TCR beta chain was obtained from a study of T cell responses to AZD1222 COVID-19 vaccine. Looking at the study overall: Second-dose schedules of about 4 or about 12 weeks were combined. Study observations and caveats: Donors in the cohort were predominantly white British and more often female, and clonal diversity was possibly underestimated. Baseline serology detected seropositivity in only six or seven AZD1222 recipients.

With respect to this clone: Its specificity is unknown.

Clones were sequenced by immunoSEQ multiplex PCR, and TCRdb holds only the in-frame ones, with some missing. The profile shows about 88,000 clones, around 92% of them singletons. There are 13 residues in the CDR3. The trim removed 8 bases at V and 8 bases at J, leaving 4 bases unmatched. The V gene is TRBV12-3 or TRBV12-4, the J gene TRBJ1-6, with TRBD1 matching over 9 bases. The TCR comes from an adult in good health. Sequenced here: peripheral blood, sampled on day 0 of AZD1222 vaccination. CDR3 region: CASGTGTHSPLHF. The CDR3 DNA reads TGTGCCAGCGGGACAGGGACTCATTCACCCCTCCACTTT.